The 17 T cell receptor beta chains listed next were all sequenced from one sample in a study of T cell responses to AZD1222 COVID-19 vaccine. The table came from immunoSEQ multiplex PCR; TCRdb's copy has only in-frame clones and leaves some out. Among about 110,000 clones listed, about 90% were seen once. The source material was peripheral blood, sampled on day 0 of AZD1222 vaccination. The origin of the receptors is an adult in good health.

CDR3 nucleotide sequence: TGCGCCAGCAGCCAAGCTCCCTCCGGGACGCTTTCCTACGAGCAGTACTTC. It is translated as CASSQAPSGTLSYEQYF. This chain connects TRBV4-1 to TRBJ2-7, with D perhaps TRBD1 or TRBD2 (5 bases each). Germline CDR1 reads MGHRA; CDR2 reads YSYEKL. CDR3 length: 17 amino acids. Trimming shortened V by 1 base and J by 1 base, and 17 bases separated the two germline ends.

The CDR3 region has the DNA TGTGCCAGCAACCGACAGGGGGCGAACACTGAAGCTTTCTTT. Translating gives CASNRQGANTEAFF. The chain has TRBV6-5 and TRBJ1-1; 10 bases are shared with TRBD1. V was clipped by 7 bases and J by 1 base; unmatched bases: 3. CDR1 MNHEY and CDR2 SVGAGI come from the germline V gene. The CDR3 extends over 14 amino acids.

This clone appeared once. J is TRBJ1-2 and V is TRBV19, with D perhaps TRBD1 (5 bases). Germline CDR1 is LNHDA and CDR2 is SQIVND (reference sequence). The V gene lost 7 bases and the J gene lost 1 base, with 13 bases spanning the gap. The length of the CDR3 is 14 residues. CDR3 region: CASTEAGINYGYTF. CDR3 DNA: TGTGCCAGTACCGAGGCAGGGATTAACTATGGCTACACCTTC.

J is TRBJ2-7 and V is TRBV19, with 9 bases matching TRBD2. The V gene's germline CDR1 is LNHDA and CDR2 SQIVND (reference sequence). The V and J ends lost 5 bases and 0 bases, in that order; junction bases with no gene match: 5. The length of the CDR3 is 15 residues. CDR3 bases: TGTGCCAGTAGTCGGAGCGGGGGGAGCTCCTACGAGCAGTACTTC. It codes for CASSRSGGSSYEQYF.

The chain couples TRBV5-1 to TRBJ1-1; TRBD1 might be the D (6 bases). V shed 5 bases and J shed 10 bases, with 18 bases lying between them. The CDR3 is 13 amino acids. Germline assignment: CDR1 SGHRS and CDR2 YFSETQ. CDR3 sequence: CASSLLTGLGAFF. The CDR3 DNA reads TGCGCCAGCAGTTTATTGACAGGCCTGGGAGCTTTCTTT.

V usage is TRBV19 and J usage is TRBJ1-3; TRBD1 is a possible D gene (5 bases). CDR1 is LNHDA, CDR2 SQIVND, per germline (reference sequence). CDR3 length: 17 amino acids. V lost 7 bases, J lost 1 base, and 20 bases lay in between. The CDR3 nucleotides read TGTGCCAGTACAAACCCCCCCGGGAAGGGGTCTGGAAACACCATATATTTT. Its protein product is CASTNPPGKGSGNTIYF.

This chain links TRBV9 with TRBJ2-5; 9 bases match TRBD2. This CDR3 spans 15 amino acids. CDR1 is SGDLS and CDR2 is YYNGEE in the germline V gene. V shed 5 bases and J 5 bases; nucleotides not matched to a gene: 10. CDR3 sequence: CASSSGLALWETQYF. Here the CDR3 DNA reads TGTGCCAGCAGTTCCGGACTAGCGTTGTGGGAGACCCAGTACTTC.

This rearrangement joins TRBV10-2 to TRBJ2-2; D ambiguous. The germline CDR1 and CDR2 sequences are WSHSY and SAAADI. V lost 0 bases and J 6 bases, leaving 8 bases between the germline ends. The CDR3 contains 14 residues. The CDR3 region has the DNA TGCGCCAGCAGTGAGTCGAATGTTCCCGGGGAGCTGTTTTTT. Residues: CASSESNVPGELFF.

The sample holds one count of this clone. The chain recombines TRBV13 with TRBJ1-1; TRBD1 might be the D (5 bases). Germline-derived CDR1 and CDR2 are PRHDT and FYEKMQ (reference sequence). There are 15 residues in the CDR3. V was cut by 0 bases and J by 1 base, with 9 bases left in between. CDR3 bases: TGTGCCAGCAGCTTAGGCGAGGGGCGGAACACTGAAGCTTTCTTT. Its protein is CASSLGEGRNTEAFF. Using reference TRBV13 and TRBJ1-1 for the parts outside the CDR3, the full variable domain is AAGVIQSPRHLIKEKRETATLKCYPIPRHDTVYWYQQGPGQDPQFLISFYEKMQSDKGSIPDRFSAQQFSDYHSELNMSSLELGDSALYFCASSLGEGRNTEAFFGQGTRLTVV.

The gene calls are TRBV7-2 and TRBJ1-6, with 7 bases fitting TRBD1. J gave up 6 bases and V 6 bases, and 8 bases lay outside the gene matches. The V gene's germline CDR1 is SGHTA and CDR2 FQGNSA. The CDR3 length is 15 residues. The CDR3 DNA reads TGTGCCAGCAGATTAAGGGACAGCCTTAATTCACCCCTCCACTTT. Its translation is CASRLRDSLNSPLHF.

The genes are TRBV5-6 and TRBJ2-1; 8 positions match TRBD2. This CDR3 comprises 14 residues. J was trimmed by 9 bases and V by 4 bases; bases with no gene match: 9. Germline V gives CDR1 SGHDT, CDR2 YYEEEE. CDR3 protein: CASSGPGLESEQFF. For the CDR3, the DNA is TGTGCCAGCAGCGGTCCGGGACTAGAAAGTGAGCAGTTCTTC.

The CDR3 DNA reads as TGTGCTAGTGGTTTGGAAAGACCCAATCAGCCCCAGCATTTT. Translating it yields CASGLERPNQPQHF. J is TRBJ1-5 and V is TRBV12-5; D is uncertain. The CDR3 consists of 14 residues. In germline, CDR1 is LGHNT, CDR2 FRNRAP. Deletions cut 1 base from V and 3 bases from J, with 7 bases between. The entire variable domain, with the rest obtained from reference TRBV12-5 and TRBJ1-5, is as follows: DARVTQTPRHKVTEMGQEVTMRCQPILGHNTVFWYRQTMMQGLELLAYFRNRAPLDDSGMPKDRFSAEMPDATLATLKIQPSEPRDSAVYFCASGLERPNQPQHFGDGTRLSIL.

This clone was recorded only once. The chain recombines TRBV19 with TRBJ1-2, with TRBD1 identical over 7 bases. The CDR3 spans 14 residues. J gave up 4 bases and V 6 bases, and 8 bases lay outside the gene matches. Germline V gives CDR1 LNHDA, CDR2 SQIVND (reference sequence). The CDR3 nucleotides read TGTGCCAGTAGCGTTAACAGGGGCGGCTATGGCTACACCTTC. It encodes CASSVNRGGYGYTF.

The V and J genes are TRBV28 and TRBJ1-4, with TRBD1 matching 7 bases. The V gene end was trimmed by 6 bases and the J gene end by 11 bases; junction bases not matched to a gene: 9. CDR3 length: 13 residues. CDR1 is MDHEN and CDR2 is SYDVKM in the germline V gene. The CDR3 nucleotides are TGTGCCAGCAGGGGACAGAATAACGGGAAACTGTTTTTT. This sequence encodes CASRGQNNGKLFF.

This clone was counted once. The chain carries TRBV7-2 and TRBJ2-3, with 9 bases identical to TRBD1. Trimming removed 1 base from V and 4 bases from J; junction bases left unmatched: 9. This CDR3 is 17 amino acids long. Germline V gene sequence: CDR1 SGHTA, CDR2 FQGNSA. The CDR3 protein is CASSLVGTGSDADTQYF. The CDR3, as DNA: TGTGCCAGCAGCTTAGTTGGGACAGGGAGTGATGCAGATACGCAGTATTTT.

The rearrangement joins TRBV6-2 or TRBV6-3 to TRBJ2-7; no firm D call. Germline values: CDR1 MNHEY, CDR2 SVGEGT. V gave up 2 bases and J gave up 0 bases, with 11 bases separating them. The CDR3 extends over 15 amino acids. As DNA, the CDR3 is TGTGCCAGCAGTTACCTGGGCAGGAGCTCCTACGAGCAGTACTTC. Amino acids: CASSYLGRSSYEQYF.

The J gene is TRBJ1-1, the V gene TRBV7-2, with D unclear. Per germline, CDR1 SGHTA and CDR2 FQGNSA. The CDR3 covers 14 residues. The V end lost 0 bases, the J end lost 4 bases, and 9 bases lay between the germline ends. The CDR3 nucleotides read TGTGCCAGCAGCTTAGCCGGGAAAAGCACTGAAGCTTTCTTT. It is translated as CASSLAGKSTEAFF.